A selection of T cell receptor beta chains follows, all from one sample in a study of blood T cell repertoires in COVID-19. Repertoires were generated with immunoSEQ multiplex PCR, while TCRdb's copy carries only in-frame clones and drops some. Of 300,000 to 400,000 clones in the sample, about 90% were seen once. Sequenced material: PBMCs or T cells enriched from blood (not recorded which). Every receptor here comes from a woman younger than 45 who had recovered from COVID-19. Both conserved end residues are part of each CDR3. The order of the fields is D gene, V gene, J gene, clone size, CDR3 protein, CDR3 DNA. D genes are given only for firm matches. Where a row states a size, it is once, few, many or the class of an expanded clone; other rows omit it.

D: TRBD2; V: TRBV6-2/TRBV6-3; J: TRBJ2-3; size: NA; CDR3: CASSYSSSGGASTDTQYF; DNA: TGTGCCAGCAGTTACTCGAGTAGCGGGGGGGCTAGCACAGATACGCAGTATTTT
D: NA; V: TRBV29-1; J: TRBJ2-4; size: NA; CDR3: CSVGTVAKNIQYF; DNA: TGCAGCGTTGGGACAGTAGCCAAAAACATTCAGTACTTC
D: TRBD1; V: TRBV7-8; J: TRBJ1-4; size: NA; CDR3: CASSSQPTGVRNEKLFF; DNA: TGTGCCAGCAGCTCGCAACCCACAGGGGTCCGCAATGAAAAACTGTTTTTT
D: TRBD1; V: TRBV9; J: TRBJ1-2; size: NA; CDR3: CASSVVGGQGTYGYTF; DNA: TGTGCCAGCAGCGTAGTTGGGGGACAGGGGACCTATGGCTACACCTTC
D: NA; V: TRBV20-1; J: TRBJ2-5; size: NA; CDR3: CSAYEGTQYF; DNA: TGCAGTGCGTACGAGGGGACCCAGTACTTC
D: NA; V: TRBV28; J: TRBJ1-1; size: once; CDR3: CASSLFHSLNTEAFF; DNA: TGTGCCAGCAGTTTATTTCACAGTTTGAACACTGAAGCTTTCTTT
D: NA; V: TRBV6-1; J: TRBJ2-1; size: NA; CDR3: CASSENNYNEQFF; DNA: TGTGCCAGCAGTGAAAACAACTACAATGAGCAGTTCTTC
D: NA; V: TRBV2; J: TRBJ1-3; size: NA; CDR3: CASTGVRSGNTIYF; DNA: TGTGCCAGCACAGGGGTAAGGTCTGGAAACACCATATATTTT
D: TRBD2; V: TRBV2; J: TRBJ2-1; size: NA; CDR3: CASSWTSGGYEQFF; DNA: TGTGCCAGCAGTTGGACTAGCGGGGGGTATGAGCAGTTCTTC
D: TRBD1; V: TRBV6-5; J: TRBJ1-5; size: NA; CDR3: CASRRQGEGNQPQHF; DNA: TGTGCCAGCAGGCGGCAGGGGGAGGGCAATCAGCCCCAGCATTTT
D: TRBD1; V: TRBV3-1/TRBV3-2; J: TRBJ1-2; size: once; CDR3: CASSLQMTGWYGYTF; DNA: TGTGCCAGCAGTCTCCAAATGACAGGGTGGTATGGCTACACCTTC
D: NA; V: TRBV7-9; J: TRBJ1-4; size: NA; CDR3: CASSLGSFDEKLFF; DNA: TGTGCCAGCAGCTTAGGCAGTTTTGATGAAAAACTGTTTTTT
D: NA; V: TRBV7-9; J: TRBJ1-4; size: NA; CDR3: CASSLAETANEKLFF; DNA: TGTGCCAGCAGCTTAGCGGAGACAGCTAATGAAAAACTGTTTTTT
D: TRBD1; V: TRBV2; J: TRBJ2-2; size: NA; CDR3: CASTGQGPGELFF; DNA: TGTGCCAGCACCGGACAGGGCCCCGGGGAGCTGTTTTTT
D: TRBD1; V: TRBV10-1; J: TRBJ2-5; size: NA; CDR3: CASSWDRSETQYF; DNA: TGCGCCAGCAGTTGGGACAGGTCTGAGACCCAGTACTTC
D: NA; V: TRBV12-3/TRBV12-4; J: TRBJ2-6; size: NA; CDR3: CASKSSGANVLTF; DNA: TGTGCCAGTAAGAGCTCTGGGGCCAACGTCCTGACTTTC
D: TRBD1; V: TRBV6-5; J: TRBJ1-5; size: NA; CDR3: CASNWDRGHNQPQHF; DNA: TGTGCCAGCAATTGGGACAGGGGCCACAATCAGCCCCAGCATTTT
D: TRBD2; V: TRBV5-1; J: TRBJ2-1; size: NA; CDR3: CASSLGGTSGGPYNEQFF; DNA: TGCGCCAGCAGCCTGGGAGGGACTAGCGGGGGGCCCTACAATGAGCAGTTCTTC
D: TRBD1; V: TRBV2; J: TRBJ1-6; size: NA; CDR3: CASSSEDRGHNSPLHF; DNA: TGTGCCAGCAGCTCCGAGGACAGGGGGCATAATTCACCCCTCCACTTT
D: TRBD1; V: TRBV6-1; J: TRBJ2-7; size: NA; CDR3: CASSEVRDRGDEQYF; DNA: TGTGCCAGCAGTGAAGTCCGCGACAGGGGAGACGAGCAGTACTTC
D: NA; V: TRBV5-1; J: TRBJ1-5; size: NA; CDR3: CASSLASGDQPQHF; DNA: TGCGCCAGCAGCTTGGCCAGCGGAGATCAGCCCCAGCATTTT
D: NA; V: TRBV9; J: TRBJ1-5; size: NA; CDR3: CASSVDGISNQPQHF; DNA: TGTGCCAGCAGCGTAGACGGGATTAGCAATCAGCCCCAGCATTTT
D: TRBD1; V: TRBV18; J: TRBJ2-5; size: NA; CDR3: CASSPVVTGGNQETQYF; DNA: TGTGCCAGCTCACCAGTGGTAACAGGGGGCAATCAAGAGACCCAGTACTTC
D: TRBD2; V: TRBV2; J: TRBJ2-1; size: NA; CDR3: CASRGAGGSFNEQFF; DNA: TGTGCCAGCAGAGGAGCGGGGGGGTCCTTTAATGAGCAGTTCTTC
D: TRBD2; V: TRBV4-1; J: TRBJ2-1; size: NA; CDR3: CASSQDTSGVRNEQFF; DNA: TGCGCCAGCAGCCAAGATACTAGCGGGGTGAGGAATGAGCAGTTCTTC
D: TRBD1; V: TRBV6-5; J: TRBJ1-1; size: NA; CDR3: CASSYSRTGKTEAFF; DNA: TGTGCCAGCAGTTACTCTAGGACAGGGAAGACTGAAGCTTTCTTT
D: TRBD1; V: TRBV5-1; J: TRBJ1-3; size: NA; CDR3: CASSHGQGRNTIYF; DNA: TGCGCCAGCAGCCACGGACAGGGCAGGAACACCATATATTTT
D: NA; V: TRBV7-8; J: TRBJ1-2; size: NA; CDR3: CASSLGLRQNYGYTF; DNA: TGTGCCAGCAGCTTAGGCCTGCGGCAGAACTATGGCTACACCTTC
D: NA; V: TRBV5-4; J: TRBJ2-3; size: NA; CDR3: CASSFGRVGDTQYF; DNA: TGTGCCAGCAGCTTTGGCAGGGTGGGAGATACGCAGTATTTT
D: TRBD1; V: TRBV5-1; J: TRBJ2-7; size: NA; CDR3: CASSRGQVSYEQYF; DNA: TGCGCCAGCAGCAGAGGACAGGTCTCCTACGAGCAGTACTTC